The present T cell receptor beta chain was sequenced within a study of blood T cell repertoires in COVID-19. Study at large: Sites across the United States, Italy and Spain contributed samples from acute and convalescent COVID-19.

Enrollees, roughly 18 to 90 years old, lived in approximately 24 US areas. This CDR3 has 16 amino acids. The germline CDR1 and CDR2 sequences are SEHNR and FQNEAQ (reference sequence). V gave up 5 bases and J gave up 1 base; unmatched junction bases: 7. Using immunoSEQ multiplex PCR, the repertoire was profiled, and TCRdb retains in-frame clones only, with some absent. The data hold about 48,000 clones, with about 88% observed a single time. The material sequenced was PBMCs or T cells enriched from blood (not recorded which). J is TRBJ2-7 and V is TRBV7-9; TRBD2 aligns across 11 bases. The clonotype originates from a woman between 50 and 59 years old who had recovered from COVID-19. CDR3 DNA: TGTGCCAGCAGCGCCTCCGGGACTAGCGGATCCTACGAGCAGTACTTC. Residues: CASSASGTSGSYEQYF.